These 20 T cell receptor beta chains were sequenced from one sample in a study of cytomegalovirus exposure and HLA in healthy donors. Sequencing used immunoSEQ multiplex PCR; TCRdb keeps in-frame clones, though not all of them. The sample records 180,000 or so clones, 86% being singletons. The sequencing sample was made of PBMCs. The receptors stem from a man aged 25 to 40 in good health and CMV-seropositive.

In DNA form, the CDR3 reads TGTGCCATCAGTGAGCGGGATAGCAATCAGCCCCAGCATTTT. Translation: CAISERDSNQPQHF. The V and J genes are TRBV10-3 and TRBJ1-5; D is ambiguous. CDR1 ENHRY and CDR2 SYGVKD come from the germline V gene. This CDR3 spans 14 amino acids. The ends were cut back, 2 bases at V and 0 bases at J, with 5 bases in the middle.

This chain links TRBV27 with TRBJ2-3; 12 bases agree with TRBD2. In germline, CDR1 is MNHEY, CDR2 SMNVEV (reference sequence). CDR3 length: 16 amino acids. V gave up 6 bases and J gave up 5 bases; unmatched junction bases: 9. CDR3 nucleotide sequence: TGTGCCAGCAGCCGGGGGACTAGCGGGTTGGGAGATACGCAGTATTTT. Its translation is CASSRGTSGLGDTQYF.

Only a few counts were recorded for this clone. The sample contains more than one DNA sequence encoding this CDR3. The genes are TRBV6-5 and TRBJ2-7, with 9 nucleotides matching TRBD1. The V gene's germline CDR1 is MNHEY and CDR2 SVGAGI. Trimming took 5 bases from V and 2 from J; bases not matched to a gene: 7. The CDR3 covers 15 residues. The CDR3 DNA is TGTGCCAGCAGTAGGGACAGGGAAGGAACCTACGAGCAGTACTTC. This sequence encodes CASSRDREGTYEQYF.

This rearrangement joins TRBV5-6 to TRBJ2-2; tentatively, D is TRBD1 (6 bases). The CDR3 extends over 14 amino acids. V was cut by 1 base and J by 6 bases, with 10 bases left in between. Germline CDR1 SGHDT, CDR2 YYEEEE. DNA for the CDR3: TGTGCCAGCAGCTTGCTAACAGGGTCCGGGGAGCTGTTTTTT. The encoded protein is CASSLLTGSGELFF.

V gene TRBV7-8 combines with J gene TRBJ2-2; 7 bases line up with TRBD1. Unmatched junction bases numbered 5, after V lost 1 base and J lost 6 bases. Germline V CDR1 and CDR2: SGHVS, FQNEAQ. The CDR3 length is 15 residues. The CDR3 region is CASSLGGGAAGELFF. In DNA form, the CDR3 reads TGTGCCAGCAGCTTAGGAGGGGGCGCGGCCGGGGAGCTGTTTTTT.

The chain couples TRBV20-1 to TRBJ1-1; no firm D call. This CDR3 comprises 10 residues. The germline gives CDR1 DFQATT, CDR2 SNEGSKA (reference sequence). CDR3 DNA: TGCAGCACACAGAGCTGGGCAGCTTTCTTT. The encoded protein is CSTQSWAAFF.

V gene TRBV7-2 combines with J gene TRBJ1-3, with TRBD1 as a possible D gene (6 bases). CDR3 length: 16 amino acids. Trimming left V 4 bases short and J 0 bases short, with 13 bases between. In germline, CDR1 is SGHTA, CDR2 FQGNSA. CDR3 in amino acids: CASSSDSQLSGNTIYF. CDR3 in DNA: TGTGCCAGCAGCTCGGACAGCCAACTCTCTGGAAACACCATATATTTT. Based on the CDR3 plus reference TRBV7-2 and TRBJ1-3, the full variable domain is GAGVSQSPSNKVTEKGKDVELRCDPISGHTALYWYRQSLGQGLEFLIYFQGNSAPDKSGLPSDRFSAERTGGSVSTLTIQRTQQEDSAVYLCASSSDSQLSGNTIYFGEGSWLTVV.

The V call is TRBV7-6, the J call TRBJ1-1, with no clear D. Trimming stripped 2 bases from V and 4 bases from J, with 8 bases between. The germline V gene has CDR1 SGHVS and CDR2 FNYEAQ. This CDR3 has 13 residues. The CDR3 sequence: CASSLSRPTEAFF. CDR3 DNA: TGTGCCAGCAGCTTATCCAGGCCCACTGAAGCTTTCTTT.

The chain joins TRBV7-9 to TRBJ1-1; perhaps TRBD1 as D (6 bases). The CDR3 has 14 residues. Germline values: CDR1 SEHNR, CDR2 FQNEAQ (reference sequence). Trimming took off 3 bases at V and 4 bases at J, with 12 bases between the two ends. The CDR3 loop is CASSFPTGSTEAFF. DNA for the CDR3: TGTGCCAGCAGCTTCCCTACAGGGAGCACTGAAGCTTTCTTT.

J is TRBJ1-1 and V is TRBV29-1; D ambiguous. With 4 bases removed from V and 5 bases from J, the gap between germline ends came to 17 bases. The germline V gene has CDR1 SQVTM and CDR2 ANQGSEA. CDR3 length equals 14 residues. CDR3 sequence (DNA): TGCAGCGTTGTGAGCGGCTGGGCTTGGACTGAAGCTTTCTTT. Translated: CSVVSGWAWTEAFF.

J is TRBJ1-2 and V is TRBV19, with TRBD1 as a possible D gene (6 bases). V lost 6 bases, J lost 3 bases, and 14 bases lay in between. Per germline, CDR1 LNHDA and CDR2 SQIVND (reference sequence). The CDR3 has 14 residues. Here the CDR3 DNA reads TGTGCCAGTAGAAGCAGCTCAGGGGACTATGGCTACACCTTC. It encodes CASRSSSGDYGYTF.

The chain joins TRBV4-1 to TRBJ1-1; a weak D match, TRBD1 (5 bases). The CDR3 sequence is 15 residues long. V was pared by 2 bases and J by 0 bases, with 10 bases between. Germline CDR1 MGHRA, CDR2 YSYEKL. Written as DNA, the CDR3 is TGCGCCAGCAGCCAAAGGCCGGGGCTGAACACTGAAGCTTTCTTT. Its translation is CASSQRPGLNTEAFF.

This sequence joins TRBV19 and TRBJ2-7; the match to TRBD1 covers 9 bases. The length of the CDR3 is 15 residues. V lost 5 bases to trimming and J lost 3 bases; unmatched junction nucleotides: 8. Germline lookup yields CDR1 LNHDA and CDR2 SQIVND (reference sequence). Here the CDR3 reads CASSYTGTGSYEQYF. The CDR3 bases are TGTGCCAGTAGTTACACCGGGACAGGGAGCTACGAGCAGTACTTC.

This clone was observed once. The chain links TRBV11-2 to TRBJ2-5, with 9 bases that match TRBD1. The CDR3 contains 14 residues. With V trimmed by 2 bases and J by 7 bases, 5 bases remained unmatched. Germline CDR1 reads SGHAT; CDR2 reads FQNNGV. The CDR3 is CASSLTGGEGTQYF. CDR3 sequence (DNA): TGTGCCAGCAGCTTAACAGGGGGCGAGGGGACCCAGTACTTC.

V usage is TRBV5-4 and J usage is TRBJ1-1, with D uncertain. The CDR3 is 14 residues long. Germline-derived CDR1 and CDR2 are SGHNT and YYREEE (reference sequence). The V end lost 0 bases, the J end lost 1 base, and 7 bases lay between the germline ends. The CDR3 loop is CASSLGQSNTEAFF. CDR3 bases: TGTGCCAGCAGCTTGGGACAATCGAACACTGAAGCTTTCTTT.

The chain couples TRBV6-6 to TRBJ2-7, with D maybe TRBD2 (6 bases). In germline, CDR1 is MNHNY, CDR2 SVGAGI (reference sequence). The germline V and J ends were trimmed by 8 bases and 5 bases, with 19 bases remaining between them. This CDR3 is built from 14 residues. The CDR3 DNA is TGTGCCAGCTCCTCCGGGGGTAATCTCCACGAGCAGTACTTC. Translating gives CASSSGGNLHEQYF.

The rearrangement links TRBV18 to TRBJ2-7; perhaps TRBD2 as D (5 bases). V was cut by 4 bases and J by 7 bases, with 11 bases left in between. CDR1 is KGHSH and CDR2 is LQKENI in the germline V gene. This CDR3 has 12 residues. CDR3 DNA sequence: TGTGCCAGCTCACAGGCTAGGGAGGAGCAGTACTTC. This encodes CASSQAREEQYF.

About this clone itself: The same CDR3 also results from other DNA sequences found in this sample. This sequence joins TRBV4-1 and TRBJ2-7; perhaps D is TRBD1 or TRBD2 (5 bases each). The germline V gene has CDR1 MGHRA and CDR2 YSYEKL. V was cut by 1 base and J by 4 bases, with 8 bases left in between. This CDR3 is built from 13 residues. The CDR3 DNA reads TGCGCCAGCAGCCAAGTGGGACCTTACGAGCAGTACTTC. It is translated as CASSQVGPYEQYF.

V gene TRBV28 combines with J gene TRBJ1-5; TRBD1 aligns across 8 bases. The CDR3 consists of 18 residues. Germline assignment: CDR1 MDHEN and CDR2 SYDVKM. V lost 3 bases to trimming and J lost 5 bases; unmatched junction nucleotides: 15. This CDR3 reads CASSFSREQQGDDQPQHF. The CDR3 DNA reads TGTGCCAGCAGTTTTAGCCGGGAACAACAGGGGGACGATCAGCCCCAGCATTTT.

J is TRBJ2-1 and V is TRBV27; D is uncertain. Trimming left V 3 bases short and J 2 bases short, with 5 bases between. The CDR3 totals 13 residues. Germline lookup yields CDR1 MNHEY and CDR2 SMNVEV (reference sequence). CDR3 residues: CASSFRTYNEQFF. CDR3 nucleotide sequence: TGTGCCAGCAGTTTCAGGACCTACAATGAGCAGTTCTTC.